The clone carrying this TCR delta chain came up a few times. Its specificity is not known. This sequence is one base from a far larger clone and is likely a read error. Other DNA variants within this sample encode the same CDR3. TCRdb re-identified clones in the multiplex PCR reads via CATT. The table records 1,200 or so delta-chain clones, less than 2.5% of them present only once. This entry is derived from a study of gamma delta lymphoproliferative disorders and STAT genes. About the research overall: The LymphoTrack Dx TCRG Assay amplified gamma chains from at least 50 ng of genomic DNA. General study results and limits: Low-frequency NGS calls may be less specific; leukemic clone sharing needs confirmation. Apart from two gamma clonotypes, major patient clonotypes were public. Controls likely had mixed maturation stages, while leukemic cells were mostly terminal effectors.

PBMCs from patients and controls supplied the genomic DNA for sequencing. The sequenced sample consisted of blood. This clonotype was sampled from a human donor in good health.

CDR3 loop: CACDPVSGGSYTDKLIF. The CDR3, as DNA: TGTGCCTGTGACCCCGTTTCGGGAGGATCTTACACCGATAAACTCATCTTT. The chain uses TRDV2 and TRDJ1; no reliable D call. Trimming cost V 3 bases and J 0 bases, with 19 bases left between them. CDR3 length: 17 amino acids. The V gene's germline CDR1 is GEAIGNYY and CDR2 EKD.